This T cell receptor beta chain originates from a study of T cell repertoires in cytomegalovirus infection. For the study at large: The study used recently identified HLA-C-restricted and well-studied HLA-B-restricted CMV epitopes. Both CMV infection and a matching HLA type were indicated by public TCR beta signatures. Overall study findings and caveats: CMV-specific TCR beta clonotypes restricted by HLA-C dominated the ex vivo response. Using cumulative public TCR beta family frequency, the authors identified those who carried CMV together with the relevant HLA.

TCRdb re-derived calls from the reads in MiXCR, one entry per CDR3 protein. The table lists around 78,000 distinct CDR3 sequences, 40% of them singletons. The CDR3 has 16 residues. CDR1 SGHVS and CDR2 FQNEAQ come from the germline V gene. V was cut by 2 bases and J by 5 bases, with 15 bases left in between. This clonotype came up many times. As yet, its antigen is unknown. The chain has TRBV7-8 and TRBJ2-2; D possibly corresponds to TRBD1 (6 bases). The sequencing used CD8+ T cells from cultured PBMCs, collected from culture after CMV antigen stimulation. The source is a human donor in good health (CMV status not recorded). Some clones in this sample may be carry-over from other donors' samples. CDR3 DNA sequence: TGTGCCAGCAGCTTATGGCAGGGGCTAAGGACCGGGGAGCTGTTTTTT. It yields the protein CASSLWQGLRTGELFF.